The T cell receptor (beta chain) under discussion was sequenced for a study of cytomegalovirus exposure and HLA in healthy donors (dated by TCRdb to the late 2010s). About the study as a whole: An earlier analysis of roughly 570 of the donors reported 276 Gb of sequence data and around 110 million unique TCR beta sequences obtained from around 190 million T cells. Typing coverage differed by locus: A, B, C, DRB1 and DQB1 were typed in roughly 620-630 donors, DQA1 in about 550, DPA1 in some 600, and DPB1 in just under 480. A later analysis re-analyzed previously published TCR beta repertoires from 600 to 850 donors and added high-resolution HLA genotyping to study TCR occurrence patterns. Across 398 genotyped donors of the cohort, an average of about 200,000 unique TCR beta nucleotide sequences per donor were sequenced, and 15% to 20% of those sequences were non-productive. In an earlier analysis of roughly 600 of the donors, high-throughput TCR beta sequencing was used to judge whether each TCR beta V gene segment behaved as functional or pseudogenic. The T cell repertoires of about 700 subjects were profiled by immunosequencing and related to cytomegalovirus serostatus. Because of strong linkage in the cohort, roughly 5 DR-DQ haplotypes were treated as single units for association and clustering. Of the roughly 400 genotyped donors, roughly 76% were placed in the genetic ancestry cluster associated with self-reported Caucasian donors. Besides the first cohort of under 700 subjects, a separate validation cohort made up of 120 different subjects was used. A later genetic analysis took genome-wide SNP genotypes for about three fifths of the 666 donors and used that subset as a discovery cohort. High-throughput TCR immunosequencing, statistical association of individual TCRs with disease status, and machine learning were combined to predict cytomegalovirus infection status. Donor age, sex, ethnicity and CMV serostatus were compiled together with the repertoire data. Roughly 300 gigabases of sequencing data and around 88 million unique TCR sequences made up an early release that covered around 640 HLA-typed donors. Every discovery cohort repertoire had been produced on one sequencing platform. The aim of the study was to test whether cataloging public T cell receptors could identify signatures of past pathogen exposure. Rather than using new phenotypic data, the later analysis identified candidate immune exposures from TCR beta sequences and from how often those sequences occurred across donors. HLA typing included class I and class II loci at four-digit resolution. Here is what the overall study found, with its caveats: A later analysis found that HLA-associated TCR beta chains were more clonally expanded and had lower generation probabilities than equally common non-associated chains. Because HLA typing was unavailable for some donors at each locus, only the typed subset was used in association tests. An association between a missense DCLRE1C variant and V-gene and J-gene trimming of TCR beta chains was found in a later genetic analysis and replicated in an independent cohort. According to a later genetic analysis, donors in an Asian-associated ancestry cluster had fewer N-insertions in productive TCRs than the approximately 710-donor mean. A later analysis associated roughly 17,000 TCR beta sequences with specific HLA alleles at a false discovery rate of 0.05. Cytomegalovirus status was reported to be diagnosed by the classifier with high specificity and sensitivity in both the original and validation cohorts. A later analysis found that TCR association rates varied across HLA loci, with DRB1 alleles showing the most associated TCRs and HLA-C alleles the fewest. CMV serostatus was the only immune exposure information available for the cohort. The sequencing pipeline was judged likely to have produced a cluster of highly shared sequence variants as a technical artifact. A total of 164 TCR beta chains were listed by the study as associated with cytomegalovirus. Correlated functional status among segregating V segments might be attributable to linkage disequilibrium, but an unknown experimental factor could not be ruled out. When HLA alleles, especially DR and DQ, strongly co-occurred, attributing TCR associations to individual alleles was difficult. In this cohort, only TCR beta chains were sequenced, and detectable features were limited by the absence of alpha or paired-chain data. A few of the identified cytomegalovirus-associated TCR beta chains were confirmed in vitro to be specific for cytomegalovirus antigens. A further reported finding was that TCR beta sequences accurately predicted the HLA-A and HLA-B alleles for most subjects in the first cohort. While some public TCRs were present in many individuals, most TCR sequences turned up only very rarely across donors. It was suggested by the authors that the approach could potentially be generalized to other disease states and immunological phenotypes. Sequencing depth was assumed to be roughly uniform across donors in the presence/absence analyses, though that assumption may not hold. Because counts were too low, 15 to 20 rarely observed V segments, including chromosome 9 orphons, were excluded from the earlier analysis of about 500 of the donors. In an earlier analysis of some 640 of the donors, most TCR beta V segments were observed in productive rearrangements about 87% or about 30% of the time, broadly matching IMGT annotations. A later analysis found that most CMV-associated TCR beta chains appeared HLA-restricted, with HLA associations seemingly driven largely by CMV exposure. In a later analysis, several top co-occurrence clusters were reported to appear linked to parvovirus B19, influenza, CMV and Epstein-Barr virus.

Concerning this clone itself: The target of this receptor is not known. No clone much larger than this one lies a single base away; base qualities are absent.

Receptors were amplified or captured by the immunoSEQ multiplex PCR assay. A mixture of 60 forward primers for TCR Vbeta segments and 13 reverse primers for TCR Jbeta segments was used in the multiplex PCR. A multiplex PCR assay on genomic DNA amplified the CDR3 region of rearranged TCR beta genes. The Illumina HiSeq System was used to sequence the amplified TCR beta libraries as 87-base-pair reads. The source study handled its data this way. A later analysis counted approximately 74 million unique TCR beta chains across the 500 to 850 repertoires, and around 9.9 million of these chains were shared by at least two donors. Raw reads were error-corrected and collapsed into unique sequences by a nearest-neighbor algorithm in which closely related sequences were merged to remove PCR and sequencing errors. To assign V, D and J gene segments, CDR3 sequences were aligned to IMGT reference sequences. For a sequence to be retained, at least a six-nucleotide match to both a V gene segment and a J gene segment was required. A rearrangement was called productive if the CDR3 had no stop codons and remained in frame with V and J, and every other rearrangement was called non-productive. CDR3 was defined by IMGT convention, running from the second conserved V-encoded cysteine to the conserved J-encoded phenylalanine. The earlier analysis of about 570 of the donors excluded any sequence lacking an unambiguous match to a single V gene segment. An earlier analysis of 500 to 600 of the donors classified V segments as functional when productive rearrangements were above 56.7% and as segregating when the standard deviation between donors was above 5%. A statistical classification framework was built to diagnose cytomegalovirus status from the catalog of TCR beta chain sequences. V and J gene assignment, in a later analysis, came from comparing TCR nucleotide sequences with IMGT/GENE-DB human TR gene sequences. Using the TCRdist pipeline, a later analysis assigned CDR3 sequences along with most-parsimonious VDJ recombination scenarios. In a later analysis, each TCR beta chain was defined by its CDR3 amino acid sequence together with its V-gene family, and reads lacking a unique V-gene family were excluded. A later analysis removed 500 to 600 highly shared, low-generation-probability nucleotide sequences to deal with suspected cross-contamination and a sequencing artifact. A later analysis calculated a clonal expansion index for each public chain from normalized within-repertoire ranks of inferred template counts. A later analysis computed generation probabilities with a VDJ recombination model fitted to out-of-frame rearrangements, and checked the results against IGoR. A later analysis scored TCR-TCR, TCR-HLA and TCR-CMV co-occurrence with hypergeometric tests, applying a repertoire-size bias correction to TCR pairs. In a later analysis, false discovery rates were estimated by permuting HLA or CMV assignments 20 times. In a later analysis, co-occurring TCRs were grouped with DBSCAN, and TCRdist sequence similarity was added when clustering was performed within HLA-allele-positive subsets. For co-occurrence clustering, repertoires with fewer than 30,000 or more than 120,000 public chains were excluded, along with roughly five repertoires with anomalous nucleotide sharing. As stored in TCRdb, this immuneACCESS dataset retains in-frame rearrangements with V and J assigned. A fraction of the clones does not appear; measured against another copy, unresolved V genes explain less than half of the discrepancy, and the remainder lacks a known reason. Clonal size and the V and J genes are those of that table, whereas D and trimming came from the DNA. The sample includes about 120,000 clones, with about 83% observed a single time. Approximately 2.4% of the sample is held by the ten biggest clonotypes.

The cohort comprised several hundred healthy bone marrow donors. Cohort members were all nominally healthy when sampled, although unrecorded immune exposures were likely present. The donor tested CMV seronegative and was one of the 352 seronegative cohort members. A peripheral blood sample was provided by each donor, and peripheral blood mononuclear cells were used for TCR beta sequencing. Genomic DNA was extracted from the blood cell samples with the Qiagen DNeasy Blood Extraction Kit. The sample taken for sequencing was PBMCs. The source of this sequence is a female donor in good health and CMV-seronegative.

The sequenced DNA: TGTGTCAGAAGCTTAGTAGTCAGGGGAGATTATGGCTACACCTTC. Its coded protein is CVRSLVVRGDYGYTF. The rearranged segments are TRBV7-5 and TRBJ1-2; the table's TRBD1 call for D was not verified on the DNA. TRBV7-5 is a recognized pseudogene. Spanning cysteine to phenylalanine, the CDR3 consists of 15 amino acids. Only the CDR3 DNA is retained, 45 bases long and in frame from the first base.